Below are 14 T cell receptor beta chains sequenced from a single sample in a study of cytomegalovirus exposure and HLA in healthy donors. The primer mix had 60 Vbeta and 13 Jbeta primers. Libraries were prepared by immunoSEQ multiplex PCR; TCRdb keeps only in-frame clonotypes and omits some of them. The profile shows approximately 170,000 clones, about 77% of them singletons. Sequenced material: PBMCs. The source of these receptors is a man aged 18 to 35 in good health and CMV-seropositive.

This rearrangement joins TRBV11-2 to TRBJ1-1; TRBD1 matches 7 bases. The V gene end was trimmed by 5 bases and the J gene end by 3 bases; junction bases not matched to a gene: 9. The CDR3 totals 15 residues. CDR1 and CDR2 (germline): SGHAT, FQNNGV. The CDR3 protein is CASSPQGVGDTEAFF. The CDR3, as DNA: TGTGCCAGCAGCCCGCAGGGGGTAGGGGACACTGAAGCTTTCTTT. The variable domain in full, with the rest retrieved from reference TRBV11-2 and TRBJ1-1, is EAGVAQSPRYKIIEKRQSVAFWCNPISGHATLYWYQQILGQGPKLLIQFQNNGVVDDSQLPKDRFSAERLKGVDSTLKIQPAKLEDSAVYLCASSPQGVGDTEAFFGQGTRLTVV.

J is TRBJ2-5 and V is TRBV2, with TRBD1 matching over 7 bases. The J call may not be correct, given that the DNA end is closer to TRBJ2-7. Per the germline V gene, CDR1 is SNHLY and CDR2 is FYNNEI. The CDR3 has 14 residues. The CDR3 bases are TGTGCCAGCAGTGATCTGGGACAGACCTACGAGCAGTACTTC. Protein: CASSDLGQTYEQYF.

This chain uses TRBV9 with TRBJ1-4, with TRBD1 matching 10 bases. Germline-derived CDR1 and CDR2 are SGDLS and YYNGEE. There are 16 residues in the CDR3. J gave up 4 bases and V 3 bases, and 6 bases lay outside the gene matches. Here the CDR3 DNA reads TGTGCCAGCAGCGGCAGACAGGGGGCTGATAATGAAAAACTGTTTTTT. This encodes CASSGRQGADNEKLFF.

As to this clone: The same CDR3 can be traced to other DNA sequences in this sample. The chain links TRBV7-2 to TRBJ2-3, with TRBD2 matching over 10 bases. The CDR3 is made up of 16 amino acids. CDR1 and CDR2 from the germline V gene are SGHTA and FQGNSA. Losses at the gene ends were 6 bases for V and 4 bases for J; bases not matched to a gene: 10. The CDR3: CASSSRLAGASDTQYF. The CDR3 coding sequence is TGTGCCAGCAGTTCCAGGCTAGCGGGAGCGTCAGATACGCAGTATTTT.

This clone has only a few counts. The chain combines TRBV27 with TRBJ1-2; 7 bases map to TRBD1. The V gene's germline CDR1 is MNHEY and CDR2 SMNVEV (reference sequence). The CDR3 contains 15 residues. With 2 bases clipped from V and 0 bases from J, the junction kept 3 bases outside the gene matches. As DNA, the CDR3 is TGTGCCAGCAGTTTAAAGGGGGCAGCTAACTATGGCTACACCTTC. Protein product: CASSLKGAANYGYTF.

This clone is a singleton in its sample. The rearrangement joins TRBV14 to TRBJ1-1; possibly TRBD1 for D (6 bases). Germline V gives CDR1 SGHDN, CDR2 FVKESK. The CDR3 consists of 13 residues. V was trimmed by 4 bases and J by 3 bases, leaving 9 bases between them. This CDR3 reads CASSLGQYTEAFF. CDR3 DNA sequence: TGTGCCAGCAGCCTAGGACAGTACACTGAAGCTTTCTTT.

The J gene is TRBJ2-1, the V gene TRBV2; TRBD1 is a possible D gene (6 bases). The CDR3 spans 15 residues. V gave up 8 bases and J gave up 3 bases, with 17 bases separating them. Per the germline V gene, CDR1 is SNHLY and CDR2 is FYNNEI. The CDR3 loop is CASRGPQGSYNEQFF. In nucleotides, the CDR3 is TGTGCCAGCCGCGGGCCACAGGGTAGCTACAATGAGCAGTTCTTC.

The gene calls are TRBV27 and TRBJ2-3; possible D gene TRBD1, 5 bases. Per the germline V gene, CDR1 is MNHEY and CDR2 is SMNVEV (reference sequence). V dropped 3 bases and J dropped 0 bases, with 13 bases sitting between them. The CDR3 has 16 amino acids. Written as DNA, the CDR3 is TGTGCCAGCAGTTTGGGGCATGTACCTAGCACAGATACGCAGTATTTT. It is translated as CASSLGHVPSTDTQYF.

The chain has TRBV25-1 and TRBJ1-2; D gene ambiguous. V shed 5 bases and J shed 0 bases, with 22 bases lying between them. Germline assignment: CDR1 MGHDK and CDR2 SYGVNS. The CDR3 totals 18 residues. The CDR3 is CASSPLGPSLYTNYGYTF. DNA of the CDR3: TGTGCCAGCAGTCCACTGGGCCCCTCACTTTATACTAACTATGGCTACACCTTC.

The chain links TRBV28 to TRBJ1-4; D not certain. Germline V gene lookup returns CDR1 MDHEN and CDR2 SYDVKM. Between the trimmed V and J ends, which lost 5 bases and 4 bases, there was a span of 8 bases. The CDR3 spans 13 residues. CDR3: CASSPQDNEKLFF. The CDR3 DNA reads TGTGCCAGCAGTCCTCAGGATAATGAAAAACTGTTTTTT.

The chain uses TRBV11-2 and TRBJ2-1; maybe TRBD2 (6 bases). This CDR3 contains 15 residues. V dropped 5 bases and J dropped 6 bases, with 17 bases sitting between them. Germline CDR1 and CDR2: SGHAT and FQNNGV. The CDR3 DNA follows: TGTGCCAGCAGCAAAACTACGGGACTCACCAATGAGCAGTTCTTC. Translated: CASSKTTGLTNEQFF.

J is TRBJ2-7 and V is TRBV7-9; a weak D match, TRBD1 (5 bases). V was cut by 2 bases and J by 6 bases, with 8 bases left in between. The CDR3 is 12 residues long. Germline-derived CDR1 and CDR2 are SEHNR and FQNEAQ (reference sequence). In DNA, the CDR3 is TGTGCCAGCAGCTTAATGCAGGGCGAGCAGTACTTC. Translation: CASSLMQGEQYF.

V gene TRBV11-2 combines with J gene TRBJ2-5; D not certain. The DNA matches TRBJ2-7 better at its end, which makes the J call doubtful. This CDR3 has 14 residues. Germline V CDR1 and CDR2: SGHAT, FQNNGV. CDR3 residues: CASSLQPLGDEQYF. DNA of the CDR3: TGTGCCAGCAGCTTACAACCGCTGGGCGACGAGCAGTACTTC.

CDR3 sequence (DNA): TGCGCCAGCAGCACAGGGACGTCTGCAACTAATGAAAAACTGTTTTTT. Translated, it gives CASSTGTSATNEKLFF. The chain recombines TRBV5-1 with TRBJ1-4; D is perhaps TRBD1 (6 bases). This CDR3 has 16 residues. Germline loops: CDR1 SGHRS, CDR2 YFSETQ. Trimming pared 4 bases from V and 0 bases from J, leaving 13 bases between.